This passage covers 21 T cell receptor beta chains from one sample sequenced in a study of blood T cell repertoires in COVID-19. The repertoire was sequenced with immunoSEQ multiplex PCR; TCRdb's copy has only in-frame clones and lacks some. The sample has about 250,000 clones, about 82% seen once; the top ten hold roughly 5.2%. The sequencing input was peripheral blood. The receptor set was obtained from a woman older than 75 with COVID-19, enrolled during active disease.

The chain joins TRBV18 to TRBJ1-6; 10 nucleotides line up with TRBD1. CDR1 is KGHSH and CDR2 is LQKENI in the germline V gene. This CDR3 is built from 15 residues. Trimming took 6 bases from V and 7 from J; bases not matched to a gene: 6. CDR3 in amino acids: CASSLDRGQNSPLHF. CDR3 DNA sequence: TGTGCCAGCTCCCTCGACAGGGGGCAGAATTCACCCCTCCACTTT.

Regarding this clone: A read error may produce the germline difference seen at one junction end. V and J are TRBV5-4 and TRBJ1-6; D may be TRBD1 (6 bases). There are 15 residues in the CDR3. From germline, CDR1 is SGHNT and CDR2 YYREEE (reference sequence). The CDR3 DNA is TGTGCCAGCAGCCTAACGGACAGCCAGAATTCACCCCCCCACTTT. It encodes CASSLTDSQNSPPHF.

The CDR3 protein is CASSERQINEQFF. CDR3 DNA sequence: TGTGCCAGCAGCGAAAGACAAATCAATGAGCAGTTCTTC. V gene TRBV2 combines with J gene TRBJ2-1; no clear D. The CDR3 has 13 amino acids. The V gene's germline CDR1 is SNHLY and CDR2 FYNNEI. Between the trimmed V and J ends, which lost 6 bases and 6 bases, there was a span of 12 bases.

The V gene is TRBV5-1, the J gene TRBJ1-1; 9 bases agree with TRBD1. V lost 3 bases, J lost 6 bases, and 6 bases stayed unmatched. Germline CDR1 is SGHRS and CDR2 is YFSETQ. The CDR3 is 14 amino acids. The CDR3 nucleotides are TGCGCCAGCAGCTCGCGACAGGGGGATTCTGAAGCTTTCTTT. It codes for CASSSRQGDSEAFF. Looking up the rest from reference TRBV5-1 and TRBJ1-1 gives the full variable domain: KAGVTQTPRYLIKTRGQQVTLSCSPISGHRSVSWYQQTPGQGLQFLFEYFSETQRNKGNFPGRFSGRQFSNSRSEMNVSTLELGDSALYLCASSSRQGDSEAFFGQGTRLTVV.

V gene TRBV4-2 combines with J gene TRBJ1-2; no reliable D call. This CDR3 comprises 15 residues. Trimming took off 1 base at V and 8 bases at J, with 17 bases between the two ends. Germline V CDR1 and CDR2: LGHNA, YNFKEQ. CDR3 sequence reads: CASSQVGSQLIGYTF. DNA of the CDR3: TGTGCCAGCAGCCAAGTCGGCAGCCAACTAATCGGCTACACCTTC.

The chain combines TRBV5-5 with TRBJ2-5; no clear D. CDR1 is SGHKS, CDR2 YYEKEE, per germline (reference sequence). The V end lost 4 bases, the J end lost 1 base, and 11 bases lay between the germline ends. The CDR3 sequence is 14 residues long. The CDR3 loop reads CASSLAVVQETQYF. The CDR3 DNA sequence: TGTGCCAGCAGCCTGGCGGTGGTCCAAGAGACCCAGTACTTC. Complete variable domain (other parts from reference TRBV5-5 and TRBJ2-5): DAGVTQSPTHLIKTRGQQVTLRCSPISGHKSVSWYQQVLGQGPQFIFQYYEKEERGRGNFPDRFSARQFPNYSSELNVNALLLGDSALYLCASSLAVVQETQYFGPGTRLLVL.

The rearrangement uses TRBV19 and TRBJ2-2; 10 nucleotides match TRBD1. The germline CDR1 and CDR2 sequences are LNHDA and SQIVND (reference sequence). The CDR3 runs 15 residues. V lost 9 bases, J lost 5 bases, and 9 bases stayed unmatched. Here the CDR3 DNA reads TGTGCCAGCCACCGAGACAGGGGGCTTACCGGGGAGCTGTTTTTT. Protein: CASHRDRGLTGELFF.

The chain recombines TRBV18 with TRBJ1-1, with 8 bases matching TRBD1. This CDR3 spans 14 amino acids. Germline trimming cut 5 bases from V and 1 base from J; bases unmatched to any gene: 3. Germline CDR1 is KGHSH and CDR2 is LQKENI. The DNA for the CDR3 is TGTGCCAGCTCATACGGACAGGGGAACACTGAAGCTTTCTTT. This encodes CASSYGQGNTEAFF.

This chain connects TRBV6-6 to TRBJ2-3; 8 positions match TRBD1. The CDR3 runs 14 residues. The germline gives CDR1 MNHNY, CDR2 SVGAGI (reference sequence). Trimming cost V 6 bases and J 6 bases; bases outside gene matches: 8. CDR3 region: CASRQDRVRDTQYF. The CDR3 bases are TGTGCCAGCAGACAGGACAGGGTTCGGGATACGCAGTATTTT.

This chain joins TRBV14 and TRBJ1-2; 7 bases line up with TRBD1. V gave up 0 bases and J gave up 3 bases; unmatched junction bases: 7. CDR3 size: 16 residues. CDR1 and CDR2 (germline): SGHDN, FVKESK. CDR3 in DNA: TGTGCCAGCAGCCAAGATGTGACAGGGCACCACTATGGCTACACCTTC. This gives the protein CASSQDVTGHHYGYTF.

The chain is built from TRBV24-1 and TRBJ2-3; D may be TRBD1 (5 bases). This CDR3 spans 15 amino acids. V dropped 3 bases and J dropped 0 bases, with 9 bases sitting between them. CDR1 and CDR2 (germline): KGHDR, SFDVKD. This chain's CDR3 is CATSDAGPSTDTQYF. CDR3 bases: TGTGCCACCAGTGATGCAGGGCCGAGCACAGATACGCAGTATTTT.

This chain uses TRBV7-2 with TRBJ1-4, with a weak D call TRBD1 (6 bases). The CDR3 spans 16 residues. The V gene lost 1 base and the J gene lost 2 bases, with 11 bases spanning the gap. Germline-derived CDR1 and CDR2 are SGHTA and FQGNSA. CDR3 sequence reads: CASSLGGGLTNEKLFF. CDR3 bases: TGTGCCAGCAGCTTAGGCGGGGGCTTGACTAATGAAAAACTGTTTTTT.

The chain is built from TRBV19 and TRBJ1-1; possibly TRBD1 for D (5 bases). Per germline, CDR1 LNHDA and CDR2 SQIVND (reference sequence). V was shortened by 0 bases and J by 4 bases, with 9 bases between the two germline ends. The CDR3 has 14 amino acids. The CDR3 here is CASSIEGRITEAFF. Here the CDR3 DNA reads TGTGCCAGTAGTATAGAGGGGCGGATCACTGAAGCTTTCTTT.

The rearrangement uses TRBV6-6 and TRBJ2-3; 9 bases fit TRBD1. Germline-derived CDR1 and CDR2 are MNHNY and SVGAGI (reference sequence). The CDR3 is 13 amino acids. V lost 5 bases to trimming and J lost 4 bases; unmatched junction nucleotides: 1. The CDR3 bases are TGTGCCAGCAGTGGGACAGGGTCAGATACGCAGTATTTT. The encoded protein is CASSGTGSDTQYF.

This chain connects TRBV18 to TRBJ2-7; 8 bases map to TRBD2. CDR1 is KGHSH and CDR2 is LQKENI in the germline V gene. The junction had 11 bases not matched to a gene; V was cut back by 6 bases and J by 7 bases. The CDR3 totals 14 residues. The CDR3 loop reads CASSPGGDGREQYV. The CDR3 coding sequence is TGTGCCAGCTCGCCGGGGGGGGACGGGCGAGAGCAGTACGTC.

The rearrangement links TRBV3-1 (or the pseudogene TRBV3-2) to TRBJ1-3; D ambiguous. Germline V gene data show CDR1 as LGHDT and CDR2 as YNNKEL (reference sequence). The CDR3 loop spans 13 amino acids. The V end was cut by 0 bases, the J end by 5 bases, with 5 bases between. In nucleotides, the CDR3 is TGTGCCAGCAGCCAAGATCCTAGAAACACCATATATTTT. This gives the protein CASSQDPRNTIYF.

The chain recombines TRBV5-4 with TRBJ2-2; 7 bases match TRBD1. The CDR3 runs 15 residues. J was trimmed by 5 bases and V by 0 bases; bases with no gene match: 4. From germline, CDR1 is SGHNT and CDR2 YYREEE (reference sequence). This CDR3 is CASSLVGTETGELFF. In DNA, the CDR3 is TGTGCCAGCAGCTTGGTGGGGACAGAAACCGGGGAGCTGTTTTTT.

The CDR3 nucleotides read TGTGCCAGCTCACCACGGACCGACGGGGATTCACCCCTCCACTTT. Residues: CASSPRTDGDSPLHF. The V gene is TRBV18, the J gene TRBJ1-6; no clear D gene. Per germline, CDR1 KGHSH and CDR2 LQKENI. This CDR3 comprises 15 residues. V dropped 1 base and J dropped 8 bases, with 12 bases sitting between them.

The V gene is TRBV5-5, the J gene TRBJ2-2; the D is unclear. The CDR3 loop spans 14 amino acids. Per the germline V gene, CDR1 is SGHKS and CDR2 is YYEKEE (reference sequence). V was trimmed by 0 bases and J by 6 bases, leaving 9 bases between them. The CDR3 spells CASSLELGAGELFF. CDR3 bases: TGTGCCAGCAGCTTGGAACTGGGCGCCGGGGAGCTGTTTTTT.

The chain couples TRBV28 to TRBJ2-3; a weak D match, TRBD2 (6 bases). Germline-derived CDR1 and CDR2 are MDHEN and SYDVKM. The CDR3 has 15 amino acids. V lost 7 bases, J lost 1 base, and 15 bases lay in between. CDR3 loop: CASTPLGEGTDTQYF. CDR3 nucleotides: TGTGCCAGCACCCCGTTGGGGGAGGGCACAGATACGCAGTATTTT.

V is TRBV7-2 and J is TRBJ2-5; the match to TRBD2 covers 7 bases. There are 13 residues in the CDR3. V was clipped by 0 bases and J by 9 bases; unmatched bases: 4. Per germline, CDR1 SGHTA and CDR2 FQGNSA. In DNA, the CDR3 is TGTGCCAGCAGCTTAGCGCCTGGGGGGGCCCAGTACTTC. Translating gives CASSLAPGGAQYF.